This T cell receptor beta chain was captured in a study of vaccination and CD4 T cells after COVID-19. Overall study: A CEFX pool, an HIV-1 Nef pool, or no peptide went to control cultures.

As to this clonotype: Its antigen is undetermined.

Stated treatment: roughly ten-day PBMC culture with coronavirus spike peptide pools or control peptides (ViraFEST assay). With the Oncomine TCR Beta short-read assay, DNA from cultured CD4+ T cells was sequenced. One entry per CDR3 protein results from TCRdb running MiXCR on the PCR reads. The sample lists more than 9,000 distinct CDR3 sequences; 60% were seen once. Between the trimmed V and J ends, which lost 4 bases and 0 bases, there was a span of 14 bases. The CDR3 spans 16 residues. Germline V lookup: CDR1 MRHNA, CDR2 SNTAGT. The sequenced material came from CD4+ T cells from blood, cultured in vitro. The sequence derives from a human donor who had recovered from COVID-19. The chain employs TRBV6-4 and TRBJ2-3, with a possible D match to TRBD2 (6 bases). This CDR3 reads CASSAGATTSTDTQYF. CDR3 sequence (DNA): TGTGCCAGCAGTGCGGGAGCGACCACTAGCACAGATACGCAGTATTTT.